Listed here are 7 T cell receptor beta chains from one sample, sequenced in a study of vaccination effects on CD4 cells after COVID-19. Generated by immunoSEQ multiplex PCR, the TCRdb table keeps only in-frame clones and is missing some. The sample shows some 69,000 clones, roughly 74% of them seen only once. What these receptors recognize is not known. After expansion with viral peptide pools in the ViraFEST assay, antigen-specific CD4+ T cells were sequenced. Upon completion of roughly ten days in culture, CD4+ T cells were isolated. Vaccinated recipients, who were negative for nucleocapsid antibodies, had no history of SARS-CoV-2 infection. This specimen was CD4+ T cells from PBMCs cultured with HCoV-NL63 spike peptides, taken before COVID-19 vaccination. The receptor source for this set is a human donor who received a COVID-19 vaccine.

This chain's CDR3 is CASSVGRGPRYNEQFF. Written as DNA, the CDR3 is TGTGCCAGCAGCGTAGGAAGGGGGCCCCGCTACAATGAGCAGTTCTTC. This chain links TRBV9 with TRBJ2-1; TRBD1 agrees at 7 bases. Germline loops: CDR1 SGDLS, CDR2 YYNGEE. The CDR3 has 16 residues. With 0 bases clipped from V and 3 bases from J, the junction kept 6 bases outside the gene matches.

V is TRBV3-1 (or the pseudogene TRBV3-2) and J is TRBJ2-3; D tentatively reads TRBD1 or TRBD2 (6 bases each). Trimming left V 0 bases short and J 5 bases short, with 15 bases between. There are 16 residues in the CDR3. Germline values: CDR1 LGHDT, CDR2 YNNKEL (reference sequence). The CDR3 protein is CASSQDKWGAGDTQYF. CDR3 DNA: TGTGCCAGCAGCCAAGATAAGTGGGGGGCGGGAGATACGCAGTATTTT.

This clone appeared a single time. This rearrangement joins TRBV30 to TRBJ1-6; 10 nucleotides line up with TRBD1. This CDR3 contains 17 residues. From germline, CDR1 is GTSNPN and CDR2 SVGIG (reference sequence). Losses at the gene ends were 2 bases for V and 6 bases for J; bases not matched to a gene: 10. CDR3 region: CAWSPLGQGGFNSPLHF. CDR3 nucleotide sequence: TGTGCCTGGAGTCCCCTCGGACAGGGGGGATTTAATTCACCCCTCCACTTT.

This sequence joins TRBV7-8 and TRBJ2-1; maybe TRBD1 (6 bases). The CDR3 length is 13 residues. The V end was cut by 6 bases, the J end by 6 bases, with 12 bases between. Looked up from germline, CDR1 is SGHVS and CDR2 is FQNEAQ. CDR3 residues: CASSSNRANEQFF. CDR3 DNA sequence: TGTGCCAGCAGTTCGAACAGGGCCAATGAGCAGTTCTTC. The complete variable domain, with remaining parts taken from reference TRBV7-8 and TRBJ2-1, reads GAGVSQSPRYKVAKRGQDVALRCDPISGHVSLFWYQQALGQGPEFLTYFQNEAQLDKSGLPSDRFFAERPEGSVSTLKIQRTQQEDSAVYLCASSSNRANEQFFGPGTRLTVL.

The chain uses TRBV12-3 or TRBV12-4 and TRBJ1-2; D is possibly TRBD1 (5 bases). The CDR3 is 13 amino acids. The V end was cut by 3 bases, the J end by 7 bases, with 12 bases between. The CDR3 loop reads CASSFGRERGYTF. The CDR3 nucleotides read TGTGCCAGCAGTTTCGGCAGGGAGCGTGGCTACACCTTC.

The chain links TRBV18 to TRBJ1-2; D not resolved. V was clipped by 2 bases and J by 0 bases, with 13 bases between them. This CDR3 spans 16 amino acids. Germline V gene lookup returns CDR1 KGHSH and CDR2 LQKENI. CDR3 amino acids: CASSPLPTFSNYGYTF. The CDR3 coding sequence is TGTGCCAGCTCACCATTGCCAACTTTCTCTAACTATGGCTACACCTTC.

The gene calls are TRBV2 and TRBJ2-7; 9 bases align to TRBD1. This CDR3 spans 14 amino acids. Germline CDR1 and CDR2: SNHLY and FYNNEI. Losses at the gene ends were 6 bases for V and 4 bases for J; bases not matched to a gene: 7. CDR3 in amino acids: CASRPGTGWYEQYV. Written as DNA, the CDR3 is TGTGCCAGCAGACCCGGGACAGGGTGGTACGAGCAGTACGTC.